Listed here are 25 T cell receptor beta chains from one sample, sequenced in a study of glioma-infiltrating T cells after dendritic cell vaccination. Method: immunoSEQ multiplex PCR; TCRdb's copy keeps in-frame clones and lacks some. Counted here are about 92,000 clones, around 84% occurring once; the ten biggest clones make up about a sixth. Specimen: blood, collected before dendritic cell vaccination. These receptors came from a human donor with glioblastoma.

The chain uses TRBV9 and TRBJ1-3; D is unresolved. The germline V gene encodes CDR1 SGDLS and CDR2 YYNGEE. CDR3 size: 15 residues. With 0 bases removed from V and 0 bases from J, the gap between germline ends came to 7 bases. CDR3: CASSVGHFSGNTIYF. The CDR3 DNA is TGTGCCAGCAGCGTAGGGCATTTCTCTGGAAACACCATATATTTT.

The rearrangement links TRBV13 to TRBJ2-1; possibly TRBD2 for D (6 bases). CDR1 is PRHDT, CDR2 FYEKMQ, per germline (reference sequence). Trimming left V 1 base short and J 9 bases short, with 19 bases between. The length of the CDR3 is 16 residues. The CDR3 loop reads CASSLDTSRLVTEQFF. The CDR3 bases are TGTGCCAGCAGCTTAGACACAAGCCGACTAGTTACTGAGCAGTTCTTC.

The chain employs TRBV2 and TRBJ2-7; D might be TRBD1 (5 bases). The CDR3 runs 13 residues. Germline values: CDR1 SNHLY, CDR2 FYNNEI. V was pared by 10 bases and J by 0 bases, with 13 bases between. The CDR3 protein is CATTIRDSYEQYF. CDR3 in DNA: TGTGCCACTACGATCAGGGACTCCTACGAGCAGTACTTC. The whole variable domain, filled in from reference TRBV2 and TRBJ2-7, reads EPEVTQTPSHQVTQMGQEVILRCVPISNHLYFYWYRQILGQKVEFLVSFYNNEISEKSEIFDDQFSVERPDGSNFTLKIRSTKLEDSAMYFCATTIRDSYEQYFGPGTRLTVT.

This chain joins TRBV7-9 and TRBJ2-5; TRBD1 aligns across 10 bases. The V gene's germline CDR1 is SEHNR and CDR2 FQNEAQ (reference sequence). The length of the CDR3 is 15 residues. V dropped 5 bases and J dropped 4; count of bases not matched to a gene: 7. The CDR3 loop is CASSDRDRGVETQYF. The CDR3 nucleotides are TGTGCCAGCAGCGACCGGGACAGGGGTGTAGAGACCCAGTACTTC.

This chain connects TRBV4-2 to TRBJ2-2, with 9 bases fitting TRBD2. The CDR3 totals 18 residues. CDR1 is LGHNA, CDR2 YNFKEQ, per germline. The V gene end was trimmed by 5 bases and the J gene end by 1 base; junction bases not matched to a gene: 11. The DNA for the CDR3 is TGTGCCAGCAGCACCCCGACTAGCGGCAAAAGGAACACCGGGGAGCTGTTTTTT. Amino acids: CASSTPTSGKRNTGELFF.

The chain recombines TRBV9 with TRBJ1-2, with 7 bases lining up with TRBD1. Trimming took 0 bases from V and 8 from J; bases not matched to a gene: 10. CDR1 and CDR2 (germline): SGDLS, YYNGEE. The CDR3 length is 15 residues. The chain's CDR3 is CASSVATGQGEGYTF. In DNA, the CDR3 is TGTGCCAGCAGCGTAGCTACTGGGCAGGGGGAAGGCTACACCTTC. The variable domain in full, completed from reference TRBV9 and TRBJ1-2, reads DSGVTQTPKHLITATGQRVTLRCSPRSGDLSVYWYQQSLDQGLQFLIQYYNGEERAKGNILERFSAQQFPDLHSELNLSSLELGDSALYFCASSVATGQGEGYTFGSGTRLTVV.

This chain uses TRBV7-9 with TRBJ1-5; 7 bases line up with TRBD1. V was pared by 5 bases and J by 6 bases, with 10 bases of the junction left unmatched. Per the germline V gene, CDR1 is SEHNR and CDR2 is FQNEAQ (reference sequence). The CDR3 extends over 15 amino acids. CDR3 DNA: TGTGCCAGCAGCGACGACAGGGTAGGCGGTCAGCCCCAGCATTTT. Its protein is CASSDDRVGGQPQHF.

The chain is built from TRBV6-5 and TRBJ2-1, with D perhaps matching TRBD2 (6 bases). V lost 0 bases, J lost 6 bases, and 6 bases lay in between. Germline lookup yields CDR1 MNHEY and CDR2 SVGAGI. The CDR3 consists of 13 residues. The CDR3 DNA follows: TGTGCCAGCAGTTACTCGACTAGCAATGAGCAGTTCTTC. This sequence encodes CASSYSTSNEQFF.

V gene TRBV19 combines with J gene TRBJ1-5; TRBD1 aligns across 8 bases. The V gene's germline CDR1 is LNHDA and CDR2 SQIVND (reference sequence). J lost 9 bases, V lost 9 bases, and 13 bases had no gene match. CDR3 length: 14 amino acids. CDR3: CASNVYQGAAPQHF. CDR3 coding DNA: TGTGCCAGCAACGTATACCAGGGGGCCGCGCCCCAGCATTTT. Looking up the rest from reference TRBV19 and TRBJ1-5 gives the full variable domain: DGGITQSPKYLFRKEGQNVTLSCEQNLNHDAMYWYRQDPGQGLRLIYYSQIVNDFQKGDIAEGYSVSREKKESFPLTVTSAQKNPTAFYLCASNVYQGAAPQHFGDGTRLSIL.

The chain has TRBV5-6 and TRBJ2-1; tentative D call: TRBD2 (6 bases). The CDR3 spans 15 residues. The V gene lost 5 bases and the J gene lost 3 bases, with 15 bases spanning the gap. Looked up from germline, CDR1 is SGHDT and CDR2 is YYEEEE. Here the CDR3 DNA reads TGTGCCAGCAGATCGGCCGGGACTCACTACAATGAGCAGTTCTTC. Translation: CASRSAGTHYNEQFF.

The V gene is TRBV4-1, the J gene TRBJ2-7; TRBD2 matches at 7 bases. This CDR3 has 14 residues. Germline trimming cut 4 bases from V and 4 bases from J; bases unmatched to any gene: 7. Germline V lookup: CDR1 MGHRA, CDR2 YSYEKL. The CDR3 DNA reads TGCGCCAGCAGCCTGGGGGGGGAGGGATACGAGCAGTACTTC. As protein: CASSLGGEGYEQYF.

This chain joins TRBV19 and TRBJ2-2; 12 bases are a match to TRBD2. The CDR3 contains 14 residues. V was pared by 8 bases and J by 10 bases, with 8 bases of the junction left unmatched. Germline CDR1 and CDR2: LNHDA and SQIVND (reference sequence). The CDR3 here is CASLGLAGPEELFF. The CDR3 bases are TGTGCCAGTCTTGGACTAGCGGGGCCGGAGGAGCTGTTTTTT. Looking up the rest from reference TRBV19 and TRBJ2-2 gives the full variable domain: DGGITQSPKYLFRKEGQNVTLSCEQNLNHDAMYWYRQDPGQGLRLIYYSQIVNDFQKGDIAEGYSVSREKKESFPLTVTSAQKNPTAFYLCASLGLAGPEELFFGEGSRLTVL.

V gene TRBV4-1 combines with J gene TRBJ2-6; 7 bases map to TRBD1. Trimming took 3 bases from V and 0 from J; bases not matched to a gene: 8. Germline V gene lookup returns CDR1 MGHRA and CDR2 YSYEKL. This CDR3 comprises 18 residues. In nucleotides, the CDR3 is TGCGCCAGCAGCCAGCCGGGACAGAAGATCTCTGGGGCCAACGTCCTGACTTTC. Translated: CASSQPGQKISGANVLTF.

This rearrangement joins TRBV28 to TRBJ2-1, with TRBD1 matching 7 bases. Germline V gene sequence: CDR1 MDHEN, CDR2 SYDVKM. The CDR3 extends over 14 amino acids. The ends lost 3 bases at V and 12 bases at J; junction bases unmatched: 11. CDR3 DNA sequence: TGTGCCAGCAGTTTCCAAAGACAGGGAGATGTGCAGTTCTTC. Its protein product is CASSFQRQGDVQFF.

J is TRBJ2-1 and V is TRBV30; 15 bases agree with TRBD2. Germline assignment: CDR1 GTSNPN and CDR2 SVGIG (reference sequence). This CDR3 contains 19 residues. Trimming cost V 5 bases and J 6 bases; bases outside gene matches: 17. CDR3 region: CAWPSPGLAGGRPPNEQFF. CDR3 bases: TGTGCCTGGCCCTCTCCGGGACTAGCGGGAGGACGGCCTCCCAATGAGCAGTTCTTC.

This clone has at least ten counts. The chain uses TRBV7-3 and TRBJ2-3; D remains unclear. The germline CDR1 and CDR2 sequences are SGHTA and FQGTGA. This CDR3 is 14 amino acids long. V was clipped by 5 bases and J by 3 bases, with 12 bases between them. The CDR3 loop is CASSQLTDTDTQYF. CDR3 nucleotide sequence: TGTGCCAGCAGCCAGTTGACTGATACAGATACGCAGTATTTT.

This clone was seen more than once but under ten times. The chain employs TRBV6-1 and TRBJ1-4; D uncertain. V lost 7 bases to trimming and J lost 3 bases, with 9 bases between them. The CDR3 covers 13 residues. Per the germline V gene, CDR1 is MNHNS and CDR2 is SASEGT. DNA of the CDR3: TGTGCCAGCAAAATTCGGGCTAATGAAAAACTGTTTTTT. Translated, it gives CASKIRANEKLFF.

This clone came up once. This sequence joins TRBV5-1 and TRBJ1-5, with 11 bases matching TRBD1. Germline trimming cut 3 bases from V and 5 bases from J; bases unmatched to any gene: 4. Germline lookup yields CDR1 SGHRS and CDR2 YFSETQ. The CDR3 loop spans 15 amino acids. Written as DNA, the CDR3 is TGCGCCAGCAGCTCCGGGACAGGGGGACATCAGCCCCAGCATTTT. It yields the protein CASSSGTGGHQPQHF.

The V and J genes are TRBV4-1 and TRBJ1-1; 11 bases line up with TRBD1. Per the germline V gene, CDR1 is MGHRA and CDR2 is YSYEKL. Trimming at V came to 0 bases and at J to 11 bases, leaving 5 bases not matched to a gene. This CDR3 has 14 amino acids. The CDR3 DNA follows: TGCGCCAGCAGCCAAGAACCGGGACAGGGGGACGCTTTCTTT. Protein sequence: CASSQEPGQGDAFF.

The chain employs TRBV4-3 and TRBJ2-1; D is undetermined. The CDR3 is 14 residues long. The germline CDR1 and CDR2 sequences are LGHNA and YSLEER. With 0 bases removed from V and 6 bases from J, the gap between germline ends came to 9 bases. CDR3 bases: TGCGCCAGCAGCCAAGAATTAATCGGCAATGAGCAGTTCTTC. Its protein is CASSQELIGNEQFF.

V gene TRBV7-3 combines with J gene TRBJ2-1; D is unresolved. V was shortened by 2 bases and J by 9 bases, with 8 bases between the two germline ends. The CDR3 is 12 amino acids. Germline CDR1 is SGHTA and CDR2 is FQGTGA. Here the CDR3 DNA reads TGTGCCAGCAGCTTACTTTCGGGTGAGCAGTTCTTC. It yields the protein CASSLLSGEQFF.

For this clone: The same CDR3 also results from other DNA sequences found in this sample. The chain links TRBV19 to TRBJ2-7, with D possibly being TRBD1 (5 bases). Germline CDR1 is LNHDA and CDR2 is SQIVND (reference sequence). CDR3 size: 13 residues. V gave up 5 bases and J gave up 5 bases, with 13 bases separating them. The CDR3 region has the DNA TGTGCCAGTAGTTCAACAGGTAGTCACGAGCAGTACTTC. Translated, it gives CASSSTGSHEQYF. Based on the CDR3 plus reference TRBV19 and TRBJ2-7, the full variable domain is DGGITQSPKYLFRKEGQNVTLSCEQNLNHDAMYWYRQDPGQGLRLIYYSQIVNDFQKGDIAEGYSVSREKKESFPLTVTSAQKNPTAFYLCASSSTGSHEQYFGPGTRLTVT.

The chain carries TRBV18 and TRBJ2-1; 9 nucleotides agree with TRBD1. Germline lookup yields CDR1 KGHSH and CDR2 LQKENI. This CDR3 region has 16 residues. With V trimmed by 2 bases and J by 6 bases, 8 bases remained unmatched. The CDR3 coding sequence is TGTGCCAGCTCACCAAGGACAGGGGTTACCTCCAATGAGCAGTTCTTC. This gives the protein CASSPRTGVTSNEQFF. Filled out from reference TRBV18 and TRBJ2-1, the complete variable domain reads NAGVMQNPRHLVRRRGQEARLRCSPMKGHSHVYWYRQLPEEGLKFMVYLQKENIIDESGMPKERFSAEFPKEGPSILRIQQVVRGDSAAYFCASSPRTGVTSNEQFFGPGTRLTVL.

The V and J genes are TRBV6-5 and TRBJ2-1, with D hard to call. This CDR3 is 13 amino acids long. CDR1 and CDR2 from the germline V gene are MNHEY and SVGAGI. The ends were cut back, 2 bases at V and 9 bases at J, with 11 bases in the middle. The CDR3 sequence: CASSYGPLSEQFF. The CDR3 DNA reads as TGTGCCAGCAGTTACGGTCCACTAAGTGAGCAGTTCTTC.

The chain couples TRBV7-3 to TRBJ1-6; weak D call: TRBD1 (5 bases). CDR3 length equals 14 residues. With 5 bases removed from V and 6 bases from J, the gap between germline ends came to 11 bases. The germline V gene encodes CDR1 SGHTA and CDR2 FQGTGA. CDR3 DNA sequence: TGTGCCAGCAGCCCCGGAGGGGCTAATTCACCCCTCCACTTT. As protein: CASSPGGANSPLHF.